This entry features one TCR beta chain sequence. This clone's antigen is unknown. Base qualities are missing; no much larger clone stands one base away. These data come from a study of shared T cell receptors in the human thymus (dated by TCRdb to the early 2020s). Broadly, across the study: The study examined how the human thymus generates shared, self-reactive T-cell receptor alpha chains.

The library was obtained by the immunoSEQ multiplex PCR assay. This is the immuneACCESS table as TCRdb keeps it, with only in-frame sequences that have V and J called. A part of the clones is gone; compared with another copy, unresolved V genes explain less than half, and the rest is unexplained. The sample table contains 640,000 or so clones; only one count was recorded for more than 70% of them. In total, the top ten clones hold 0.009% to 0.0095% of the sample. The same data also contributed to another study, on human thymus T cells. Drawing on the second study: The donors were immunologically healthy infants in Finland who had open corrective cardiac surgery for congenital heart defects. Thymus tissue was collected as surgical resects that were removed during corrective cardiac surgery. Biased V and J gene segment usage appeared to be present in both thymic and peripheral blood repertoires. Highly overlapping thymic TCR repertoires among unrelated individuals were reported in the related research. The study used roughly 8 infant thymus samples plus four related peripheral blood samples to characterize TCR alpha and beta repertoires. Donor ages ranged from roughly 6 to 250 days, and the cohort comprised about six male and a couple of female infants. After being mechanically released from the tissue, thymocytes were kept at -70 degrees C in pellets of about 10-32 million cells. A QIAsymphony instrument was used to extract genomic DNA from the frozen cell pellets. The immunoSEQ multiplex PCR assay was used to amplify the TCRB and TCRAD loci from a standardized quantity of quality-controlled genomic DNA. Amplicons spanned the V(D)J region at a length sufficient to cover the CDR3 and identify V and J genes. Through the commercial immunoSEQ service, the amplicons were sequenced on an Illumina platform. Corrections for primer bias and sequencing errors followed previously described methods, while TCRAD and TCRB definitions were based on the IMGT database. Analysis of the repertoires was done with immunoSEQ Analyzer 3.0 and VDJTools and included basic statistics, V/J segment usage, diversity estimates, rarefaction and pairwise overlap. To estimate diversity, the Chao1, ChaoE, Efron-Thisted, Shannon and inverse Simpson indices were applied, and diversity was also estimated on datasets down-sampled to the smallest sample. Repertoire overlap used strict matching of CDR3 nucleotide sequence, V gene and J gene, with Jaccard-based multidimensional scaling clustering. Thymus samples yielded on average approximately 800,000 unique TCRB clonotypes, compared with some 89,000 from blood samples.

The sequence came from a boy in the first two years of life with a congenital heart defect. Donor details come from another sample of the same person, matched by shared clones. The material sequenced was thymocytes.

CDR3 region: CTSSQDIPQEYSNQPQHF. The nucleotide sequence is TGCACCAGCAGCCAAGATATCCCACAGGAATATAGCAATCAGCCCCAGCATTTT. This receptor chain uses TRBV1 and TRBJ1-5; TRBD1, as called in the table, went unchecked against the DNA. TRBV1 is deemed a pseudogene. Reading from cysteine to phenylalanine, the CDR3 counts 18 amino acids. Here the CDR3 DNA is all that survives: 54 bases in frame from base 1.